These T cell receptor beta chains were read from a single sample in a study of cytomegalovirus exposure and HLA in healthy donors. TCRdb keeps only in-frame clones here, not all; method: immunoSEQ multiplex PCR. The sample consists of roughly 120,000 clones, roughly four fifths of them appearing once. The sample consisted of PBMCs. The source of these receptors is a woman in her late teens or twenties in good health and CMV-seronegative. CDR3s include the opening cysteine and the closing phenylalanine or tryptophan. A D gene is named only where the DNA matches it firmly. Clone size is shown for a subset of rows, as once, few, many or a class of expanded clone.

J	D	size	V	DNA	CDR3
TRBJ2-3	NA	NA	TRBV9	TGTGCCAGCAGCCCCTGGATCCGACAGGGAGGAACAGATACGCAGTATTTT	CASSPWIRQGGTDTQYF
TRBJ1-1	NA	NA	TRBV19	TGTGCCAGTAGTATAGATCTCAGCGTGAACACTGAAGCTTTCTTT	CASSIDLSVNTEAFF
TRBJ2-7	NA	NA	TRBV7-7	TGTGCTAGCAGCTTACATCAGGGGTACTACGAGCAGTACTTC	CASSLHQGYYEQYF
TRBJ1-2	NA	NA	TRBV7-9	TGTGCCAGCAGCTTATCTGGGGGCTCCCTCTATGGCTACACCTTC	CASSLSGGSLYGYTF
TRBJ2-2	TRBD1	NA	TRBV19	TGTGCCAGTAGGAATACAGGGGCTTGGGAGGAGCTGTTTTTT	CASRNTGAWEELFF
TRBJ2-7	NA	NA	TRBV9	TGTGCCAGCAGCGTAGCTTACGGCAGGCCCTACGAGCAGTACTTC	CASSVAYGRPYEQYF
TRBJ1-2	TRBD1	NA	TRBV5-1	TGCGCCAGCAGCCTCTCCGGGACAGGGGAAGTGGGTGGCTACACCTTC	CASSLSGTGEVGGYTF
TRBJ2-3	NA	NA	TRBV5-6	TGTGCCAGCAGCCGGGAACCACCAGATACGCAGTATTTT	CASSREPPDTQYF
TRBJ2-7	TRBD1	NA	TRBV5-8	TGTGCCAGCAGCTTTACTACCTCTGGGACAGGGGACTACGAGCAGTACTTC	CASSFTTSGTGDYEQYF
TRBJ2-7	NA	NA	TRBV4-1	TGCGCCAGCAGCCAAGATGTTTACAGGGTAGGCTACGAGCAGTACTTC	CASSQDVYRVGYEQYF
TRBJ2-7	TRBD2	NA	TRBV5-1	TGCGCCAGCAGCTTGGGGAGCGGGAGTACCTACGAGCAGTACTTC	CASSLGSGSTYEQYF
TRBJ1-2	TRBD1	NA	TRBV7-2	TGTGCCAGCAGCTTAACAGGGGGGATCTATGGCTACACCTTC	CASSLTGGIYGYTF
TRBJ1-2	NA	NA	TRBV7-9	TGTGCCAGCAGGCCGGGAGATCCCTTCGGTGGCTACACCTTC	CASRPGDPFGGYTF
TRBJ1-1	NA	NA	TRBV2	TGTGCCAGCAGTGAAGCGGGCAGGGGGAACACTGAAGCTTTCTTT	CASSEAGRGNTEAFF
TRBJ2-5	NA	NA	TRBV28	TGTGCCAGCAGTTCGGGGGGCCGGGAGACCCAGTACTTC	CASSSGGRETQYF
TRBJ2-7	NA	NA	TRBV15	TGTGCCACCAGCAGGGGGGGAGATTACGAGCAGTACTTC	CATSRGGDYEQYF
TRBJ1-1	NA	NA	TRBV5-4	TGTGCCAGCAGCACCCCCGGGGGTTTAGGGACTGAAGCTTTCTTT	CASSTPGGLGTEAFF
TRBJ2-3	NA	NA	TRBV29-1	TGCAGCGTTGAAGACGGAGCTCGCACAGATACGCAGTATTTT	CSVEDGARTDTQYF
TRBJ1-1	TRBD1	once	TRBV29-1	TGCAGCGTGAGCCGGGACAGGGGTGAAGCTTTCTTT	CSVSRDRGEAFF
TRBJ1-1	TRBD1	NA	TRBV7-9	TGTGCCAGCAGGCTAACCGGGACAGGGGACACTGAAGCTTTCTTT	CASRLTGTGDTEAFF
TRBJ1-2	TRBD1	once	TRBV11-2	TGTGCCAGCAGCTTAGGGGACAGGTCTGATGGCTACACCTTC	CASSLGDRSDGYTF
TRBJ2-5	TRBD1	NA	TRBV5-1	TGCGCCAGCAGCCCCGGGACAGAAGAGACCCAGTACTTC	CASSPGTEETQYF
TRBJ2-5	TRBD2	NA	TRBV5-1	TGCGCCAGCAGCGGAGGTCTAGCGGGGGGGGAAGAGACCCAGTACTTC	CASSGGLAGGEETQYF
TRBJ1-2	TRBD1	NA	TRBV27	TGTGCCAGCAGTTGGGGACAGCCTGGGGGCTACACCTTC	CASSWGQPGGYTF
TRBJ2-7	NA	few	TRBV6-1	TGTGCCAGCAGTGCCCTGACAGACACCTACGAGCAGTACTTC	CASSALTDTYEQYF
TRBJ1-1	NA	few	TRBV10-1	TGCGCCAGCAGTGACAGGGGAAGGGGGACTGAAGCTTTCTTT	CASSDRGRGTEAFF
TRBJ2-1	NA	NA	TRBV10-2	TGCGCCAGCAGTGAGACGGCTAGCTGGGATGAGCAGTTCTTC	CASSETASWDEQFF
TRBJ2-5	NA	once	TRBV7-6	TGTGCCAGCAGCATCGGACTCCAAGAGACCCAGTACTTC	CASSIGLQETQYF
TRBJ1-3	TRBD1	NA	TRBV7-6	TGTGCCAGCAGCCCAAGGGCCGGGACAGGGGGAAACACCATATATTTT	CASSPRAGTGGNTIYF
TRBJ2-7	NA	NA	TRBV7-2	TGTGCCAGCAGCTTAGGTCCTGGAGTATCCTACGAGCAGTACTTC	CASSLGPGVSYEQYF
TRBJ2-2	NA	few	TRBV7-9	TGTGCCAGCAGCCCCAGGGGTCCAAAGAACACCGGGGAGCTGTTTTTT	CASSPRGPKNTGELFF
TRBJ1-1	NA	few	TRBV4-1	TGCGCCAGCAGCCATCGACAGGAGAACACTGAAGCTTTCTTT	CASSHRQENTEAFF
TRBJ2-1	NA	NA	TRBV5-6	TGTGCCAGCAGCTCCGGAACGGGGGCCTACAATGAGCAGTTCTTC	CASSSGTGAYNEQFF
TRBJ2-7	TRBD1	NA	TRBV2	TGTGCCAGCAGTGAAGTAGAGGGACAGGGTCGCCCGTACGAGCAGTACTTC	CASSEVEGQGRPYEQYF
TRBJ2-3	NA	NA	TRBV6-1	TGTGCCAGCAGTGAATGGCAGGGAGGCCCAGATACGCAGTATTTT	CASSEWQGGPDTQYF
TRBJ2-7	NA	few	TRBV4-1	TGCGCCAGCAGCCAAGCACAGGGCCGCGAGCAGTACTTC	CASSQAQGREQYF
TRBJ2-3	NA	NA	TRBV6-5	TGTGCCAGCAGTTATGGCGGAGCTACCACAGATACGCAGTATTTT	CASSYGGATTDTQYF
TRBJ2-1	NA	NA	TRBV15	TGTGCCACCAGCACGGGACTGATGGGTGAGCAGTTCTTC	CATSTGLMGEQFF
TRBJ1-1	NA	NA	TRBV5-1	TGCGCCAGCCGCAGAGGGGGGGACACTGAAGCTTTCTTT	CASRRGGDTEAFF
TRBJ2-1	TRBD2	NA	TRBV9	TGTGCCAGCAGCGCCGGGACTAGCGACAATGAGCAGTTCTTC	CASSAGTSDNEQFF
TRBJ1-6	NA	NA	TRBV2	TGTGCCAGCATAGTATCTGTTTCGTCCTATAATTCACCCCTCCACTTT	CASIVSVSSYNSPLHF